This TCR beta chain was recorded in a study of vaccination and CD4 T cells after COVID-19. Study-level information: Samples after vaccination came a median around 70 days past dose two, ranging 14 to 241. Cultures serving as controls received a peptide pool (CEFX or HIV-1 Nef) or no peptide.

Deletions cut 2 bases from V and 4 bases from J, with 17 bases between. The CDR3 covers 16 residues. Study-level results: Only post-vaccination samples contained a median approximately 84% of the reactive clones in convalescent patients.

In regard to this clonotype: Its cognate antigen is unknown.

Stated treatment: roughly ten-day PBMC culture with coronavirus spike peptide pools or control peptides (ViraFEST assay). CD4+ T cells that came from the unexposed donor were collected before the COVID-19 pandemic (2011-2018). Once obtained from cultured CD4+ T cells, the DNA was sequenced using the Oncomine TCR Beta short-read assay. Genomic DNA was drawn out of CD4+ T cells grown in culture. Via MiXCR, TCRdb re-called the PCR reads, giving one row per CDR3 protein. The data contain some 6,600 distinct CDR3 sequences, 45% to 60% of them singletons. The clonotype comes from a human donor in good health. Sequencing was performed on CD4+ T cells from blood, cultured in vitro. V gene TRBV12-3 or TRBV12-4 combines with J gene TRBJ1-1; D perhaps matches TRBD1 (6 bases). CDR3 DNA sequence: TGTGCCAGCAGTTTAAACCCCTCCGGGGGCGGCACTGAAGCTTTCTTT. Translated, it gives CASSLNPSGGGTEAFF.